These T cell receptor beta chains were read from a single sample in a study of control samples from healthy donors and cancer patients. Repertoires were generated with immunoSEQ multiplex PCR, while TCRdb's copy carries only in-frame clones and drops some. The sample carries 85,000 to 90,000 clones, 85% to 90% recorded once. Sequences were obtained from PBMCs. Receptors originate from a woman aged 50 to 60 with colorectal cancer. The CDR3 runs from the conserved cysteine through the conserved F or W.

v_gene | CDR3aa
TRBV18 | CASSPTSELSTEAFF
TRBV10-1 | CASSDPNPGTGGIGGELFF
TRBV4-1 | CASSHETRGKKGNTIYF
TRBV2 | CASSGQGADYGYTF
TRBV4-3 | CASSLGQGVDTQYF
TRBV18 | CASSPGPLSDTGELFF
TRBV6-5 | CASSLDRRKFF
TRBV6-4 | CASSVAGSDTQYF
TRBV5-8 | CASSTGWGGSTGELFF
TRBV6-2/TRBV6-3 | CASSYSSGGANTGELFF
TRBV18 | CASSPSLASGGAYNEQFF
TRBV5-6 | CASSLAVVNTEAFF
TRBV5-1 | CASSSDSDTQYF
TRBV20-1 | CSASFSLRGPQHF
TRBV9 | CASSGGTGDHSYNEQFF
TRBV10-3 | CAISRRGDTQYF
TRBV19 | CASSIRGGRPTDTQYF
TRBV5-6 | CASSFFVDTQYF
TRBV5-5 | CASSLEAGRGNQPQHF
TRBV3-1/TRBV3-2 | CASSHRPQGARGSEAFF
TRBV18 | CASSPMGVLSREEKLFF
TRBV4-3 | CASSGDAYSNQPQHF
TRBV7-2 | CASSRGQLNTEAFF
TRBV6-2/TRBV6-3 | CASSTTGTGELFF
TRBV7-9 | CASSFSEGTQYF
TRBV4-2 | CASSQERGQPQHF
TRBV12-3/TRBV12-4 | CASTGGNTGELFF
TRBV19 | CASSIKSSYNEQFF
TRBV7-2 | CASSSLYTGGGYTF
TRBV5-1 | CASSLLSSGGDTQYF
TRBV7-9 | CASTKDGVRNEQFF
TRBV4-2 | CASSQGGYTDTQYF
TRBV29-1 | CSVEGGPGIGNEQFF
TRBV2 | CASSEESNQPQHF